Following are 6 T cell receptor beta chains from one sample sequenced in a study of CD8+ T cells in alopecia areata. Extracted from the samples, RNA was reverse transcribed into cDNA to serve as the sequencing template. This table comes from immunoSEQ multiplex PCR, and its TCRdb copy is limited to in-frame clones, with some not included. Among roughly 64,000 clones listed, roughly 50% were seen once. Described treatment: oral pan-JAK inhibitor, 5-10 mg twice daily. Sequenced material: CD8+ T cells sorted from blood, taken around week 36, from a patient treated with tofacitinib. The receptors stem from a human donor with alopecia areata.

This clone was detected a few times. The CDR3 nucleotides read TGTGCCAGCAGTGGGACCTACGAGCAGTACTTC. Residues: CASSGTYEQYF. The rearrangement links TRBV7-9 to TRBJ2-7; D is ambiguous. V lost 6 bases to trimming and J lost 2 bases, with 5 bases between them. Germline CDR1 reads SEHNR; CDR2 reads FQNEAQ (reference sequence). The CDR3 is 11 amino acids.

This clone was detected only a few times. The chain has TRBV7-2 and TRBJ2-4; 7 bases line up with TRBD2. The CDR3 consists of 13 residues. Germline lookup yields CDR1 SGHTA and CDR2 FQGNSA. The V gene end was trimmed by 5 bases and the J gene end by 6 bases; junction bases not matched to a gene: 4. The CDR3 region has the DNA TGTGCCAGCAGCCCGCCGGGGGGAAACATTCAGTACTTC. This encodes CASSPPGGNIQYF.

The CDR3: CSARQAGELFF. The CDR3 nucleotides are TGCAGCGCCCGGCAGGCCGGGGAGCTGTTTTTT. The genes are TRBV29-1 and TRBJ2-2; no clear D. The CDR3 extends over 11 amino acids. Between the trimmed V and J ends, which lost 7 bases and 6 bases, there was a span of 9 bases. Germline CDR1 and CDR2: SQVTM and ANQGSEA.

This clone was observed a single time. The rearrangement joins TRBV7-9 to TRBJ1-2, with a tentative D call TRBD1 (6 bases). This CDR3 contains 13 residues. Germline CDR1 SEHNR, CDR2 FQNEAQ (reference sequence). Trimming removed 1 base from V and 5 bases from J, with 8 bases in between. The DNA for the CDR3 is TGTGCCAGCAGCTTAGGCGGACAGTATGGCTACACCTTC. Translated: CASSLGGQYGYTF.

This clone was seen a handful of times. The CDR3 DNA is TGTGCCAGCAGGGGGACGGGAGGCCTCTGGGAGCAGTACTTC. Translated: CASRGTGGLWEQYF. The rearrangement joins TRBV6-5 to TRBJ2-7; 7 bases fit TRBD2. This CDR3 comprises 14 residues. Germline-derived CDR1 and CDR2 are MNHEY and SVGAGI. V was pared by 6 bases and J by 7 bases, with 12 bases of the junction left unmatched.

The chain couples TRBV30 to TRBJ2-7; 12 nucleotides agree with TRBD1. Germline V gives CDR1 GTSNPN, CDR2 SVGIG (reference sequence). With 4 bases clipped from V and 7 bases from J, the junction kept 8 bases outside the gene matches. The CDR3 extends over 14 amino acids. DNA for the CDR3: TGTGCCTGGACGACGGGACAGGGGGCGCGTGAGCAGTACTTC. Its translation is CAWTTGQGAREQYF. Variable domain in full (rest from reference TRBV30 and TRBJ2-7): SQTIHQWPATLVQPVGSPLSLECTVEGTSNPNLYWYRQAAGRGLQLLFYSVGIGQISSEVPQNLSASRPQDRQFILSSKKLLLSDSGFYLCAWTTGQGAREQYFGPGTRLTVT.